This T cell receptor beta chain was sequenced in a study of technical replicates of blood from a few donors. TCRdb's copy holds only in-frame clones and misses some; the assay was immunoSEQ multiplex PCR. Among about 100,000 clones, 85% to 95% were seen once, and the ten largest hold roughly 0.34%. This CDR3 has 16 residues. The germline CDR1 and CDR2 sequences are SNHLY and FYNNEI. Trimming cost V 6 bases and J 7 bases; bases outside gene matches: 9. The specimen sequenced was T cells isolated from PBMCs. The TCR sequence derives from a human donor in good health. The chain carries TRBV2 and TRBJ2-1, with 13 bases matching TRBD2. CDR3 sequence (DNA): TGTGCCAGCAGGATTACAGGGACTAGCGGGAAGAATGAGCAGTTCTTC. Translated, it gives CASRITGTSGKNEQFF.